The 2 T cell receptor beta chains given below trace back to one sample, sequenced in a study of OX40 agonist ivuxolimab in advanced cancers. Assay: immunoSEQ multiplex PCR; the TCRdb copy retains only in-frame clones and omits some. The table includes some 40,000 clones, about 83% detected once. The source was CD4+ or CD8+ T cells sorted from blood, collected in a trial of the OX40 agonist ivuxolimab. The source is an adult with an advanced solid tumor such as melanoma, head and neck, liver or kidney cancer.

The genes are TRBV7-9 and TRBJ2-2; D is unresolved. Germline CDR1 SEHNR, CDR2 FQNEAQ (reference sequence). With 4 bases removed from V and 7 bases from J, the gap between germline ends came to 13 bases. The CDR3 runs to 14 residues. CDR3 nucleotide sequence: TGTGCCAGCAGCTCTGGACCCCCGGACGGGGAGCTGTTTTTT. Translated, it gives CASSSGPPDGELFF.

This chain links TRBV5-4 with TRBJ2-2; possibly TRBD1 for D (5 bases). The germline CDR1 and CDR2 sequences are SGHNT and YYREEE (reference sequence). This CDR3 is 16 amino acids long. Trimming took 0 bases from V and 6 from J, leaving 15 bases between them. The CDR3 nucleotides read TGTGCCAGCAGCTTGGTAGGAGCAGGGCGTCCCGGGGAGCTGTTTTTT. Its protein product is CASSLVGAGRPGELFF.